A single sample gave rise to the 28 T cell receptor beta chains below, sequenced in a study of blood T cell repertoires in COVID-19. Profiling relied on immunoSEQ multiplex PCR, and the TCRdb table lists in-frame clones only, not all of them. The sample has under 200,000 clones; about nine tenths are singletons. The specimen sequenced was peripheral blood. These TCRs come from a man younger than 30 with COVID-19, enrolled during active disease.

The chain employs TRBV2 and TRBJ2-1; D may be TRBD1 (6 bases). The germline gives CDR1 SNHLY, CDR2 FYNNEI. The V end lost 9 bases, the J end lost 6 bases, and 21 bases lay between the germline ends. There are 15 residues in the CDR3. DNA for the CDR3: TGTGCCAGTCCCTATCCCCTCCAGGGGTCCAATGAGCAGTTCTTC. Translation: CASPYPLQGSNEQFF.

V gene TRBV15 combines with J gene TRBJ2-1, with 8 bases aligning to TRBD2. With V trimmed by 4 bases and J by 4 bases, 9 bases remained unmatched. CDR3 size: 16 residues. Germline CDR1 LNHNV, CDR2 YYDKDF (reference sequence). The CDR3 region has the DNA TGTGCCACCAGCAAAGAGGCGGGAGGCCCTTACAATGAGCAGTTCTTC. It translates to CATSKEAGGPYNEQFF.

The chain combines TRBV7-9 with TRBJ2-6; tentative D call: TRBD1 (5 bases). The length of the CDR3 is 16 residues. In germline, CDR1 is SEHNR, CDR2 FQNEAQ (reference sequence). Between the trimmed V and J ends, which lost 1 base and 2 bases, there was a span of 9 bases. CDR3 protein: CASSLGAGTGANVLTF. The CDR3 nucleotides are TGTGCCAGCAGCTTAGGCGCAGGGACTGGGGCCAACGTCCTGACTTTC.

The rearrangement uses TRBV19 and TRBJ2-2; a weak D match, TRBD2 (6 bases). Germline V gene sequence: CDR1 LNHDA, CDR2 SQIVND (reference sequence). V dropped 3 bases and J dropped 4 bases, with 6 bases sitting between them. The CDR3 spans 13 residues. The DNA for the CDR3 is TGTGCCAGTAGTATGACTAGCACCGGGGAGCTGTTTTTT. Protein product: CASSMTSTGELFF. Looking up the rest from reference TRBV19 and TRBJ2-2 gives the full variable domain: DGGITQSPKYLFRKEGQNVTLSCEQNLNHDAMYWYRQDPGQGLRLIYYSQIVNDFQKGDIAEGYSVSREKKESFPLTVTSAQKNPTAFYLCASSMTSTGELFFGEGSRLTVL.

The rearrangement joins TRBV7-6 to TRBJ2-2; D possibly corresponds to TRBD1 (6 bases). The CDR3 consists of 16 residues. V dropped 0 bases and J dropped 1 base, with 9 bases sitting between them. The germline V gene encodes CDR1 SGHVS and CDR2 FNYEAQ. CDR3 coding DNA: TGTGCCAGCAGCTTAGCGTGGGGGCGGAACACCGGGGAGCTGTTTTTT. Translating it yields CASSLAWGRNTGELFF.

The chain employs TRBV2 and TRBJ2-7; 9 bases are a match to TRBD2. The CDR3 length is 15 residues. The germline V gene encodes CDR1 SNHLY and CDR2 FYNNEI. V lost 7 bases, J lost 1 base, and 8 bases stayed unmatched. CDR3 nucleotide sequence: TGTGCCAGCACCCCCGGGACTAGCTTTTCCTACGAGCAGTACTTC. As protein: CASTPGTSFSYEQYF.

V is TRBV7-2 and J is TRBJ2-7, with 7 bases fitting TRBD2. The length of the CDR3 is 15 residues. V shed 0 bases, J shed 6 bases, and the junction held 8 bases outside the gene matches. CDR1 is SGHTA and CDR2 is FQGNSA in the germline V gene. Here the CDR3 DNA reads TGTGCCAGCAGCTTAGCGACTAGCCTCCAATTCGAGCAGTACTTC. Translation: CASSLATSLQFEQYF.

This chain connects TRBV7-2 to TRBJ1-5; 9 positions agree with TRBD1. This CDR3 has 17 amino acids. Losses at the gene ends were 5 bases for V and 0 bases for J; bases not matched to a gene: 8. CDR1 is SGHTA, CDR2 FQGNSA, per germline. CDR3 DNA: TGTGCCAGCAGCGATACAGGGGGCCCCCTTAGCAATCAGCCCCAGCATTTT. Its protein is CASSDTGGPLSNQPQHF.

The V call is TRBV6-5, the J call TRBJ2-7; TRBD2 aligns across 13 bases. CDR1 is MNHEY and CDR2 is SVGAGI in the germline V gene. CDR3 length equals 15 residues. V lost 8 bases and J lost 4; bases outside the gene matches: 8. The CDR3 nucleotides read TGTGCCAGCCATCCTCCGGGACTAGCGGGATACGAGCAGTACTTC. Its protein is CASHPPGLAGYEQYF.

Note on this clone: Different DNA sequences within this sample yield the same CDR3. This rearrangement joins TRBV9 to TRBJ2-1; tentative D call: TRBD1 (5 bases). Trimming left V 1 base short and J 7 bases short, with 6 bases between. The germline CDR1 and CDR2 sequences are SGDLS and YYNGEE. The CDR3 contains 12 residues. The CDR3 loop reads CASSVTGNEQFF. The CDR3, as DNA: TGTGCCAGCAGCGTAACAGGTAATGAGCAGTTCTTC. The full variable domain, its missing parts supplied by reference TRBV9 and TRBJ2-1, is DSGVTQTPKHLITATGQRVTLRCSPRSGDLSVYWYQQSLDQGLQFLIQYYNGEERAKGNILERFSAQQFPDLHSELNLSSLELGDSALYFCASSVTGNEQFFGPGTRLTVL.

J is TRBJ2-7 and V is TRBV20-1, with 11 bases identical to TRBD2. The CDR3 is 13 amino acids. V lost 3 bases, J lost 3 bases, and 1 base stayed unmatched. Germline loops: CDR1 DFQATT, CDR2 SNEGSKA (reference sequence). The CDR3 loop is CSASSGRGYEQYF. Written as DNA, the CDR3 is TGCAGTGCTAGTAGCGGGAGGGGCTACGAGCAGTACTTC.

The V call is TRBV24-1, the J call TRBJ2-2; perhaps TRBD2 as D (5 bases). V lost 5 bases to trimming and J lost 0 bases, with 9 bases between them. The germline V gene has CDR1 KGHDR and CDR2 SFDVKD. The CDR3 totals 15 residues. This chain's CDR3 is CATSAQLANTGELFF. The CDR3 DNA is TGTGCCACCAGTGCCCAACTAGCGAACACCGGGGAGCTGTTTTTT.

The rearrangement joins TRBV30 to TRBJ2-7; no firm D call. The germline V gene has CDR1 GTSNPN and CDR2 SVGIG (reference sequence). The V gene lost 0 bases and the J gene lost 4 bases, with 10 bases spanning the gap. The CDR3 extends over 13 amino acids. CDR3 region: CAWSVRVKYEQYF. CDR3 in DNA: TGTGCCTGGAGTGTTCGGGTGAAGTACGAGCAGTACTTC.

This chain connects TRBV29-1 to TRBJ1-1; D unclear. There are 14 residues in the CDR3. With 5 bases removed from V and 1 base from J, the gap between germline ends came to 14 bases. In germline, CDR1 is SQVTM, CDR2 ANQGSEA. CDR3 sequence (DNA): TGCAGCGTTTCAGGTACGGGAGGGAACACTGAAGCTTTCTTT. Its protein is CSVSGTGGNTEAFF.

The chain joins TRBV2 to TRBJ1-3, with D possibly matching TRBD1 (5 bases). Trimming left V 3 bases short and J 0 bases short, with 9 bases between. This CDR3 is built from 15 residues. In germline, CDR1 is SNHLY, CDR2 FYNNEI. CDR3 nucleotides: TGTGCCAGCAGTGAGGGGGGACCCTCTGGAAACACCATATATTTT. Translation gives CASSEGGPSGNTIYF.

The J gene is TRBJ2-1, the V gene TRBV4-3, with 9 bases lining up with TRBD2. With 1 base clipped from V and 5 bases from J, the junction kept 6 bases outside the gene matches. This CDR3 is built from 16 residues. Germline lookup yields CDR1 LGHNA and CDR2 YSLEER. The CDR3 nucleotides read TGCGCCAGCAGCCAAGGGGTGGCTAGCGGGAACAATGAGCAGTTCTTC. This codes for CASSQGVASGNNEQFF.

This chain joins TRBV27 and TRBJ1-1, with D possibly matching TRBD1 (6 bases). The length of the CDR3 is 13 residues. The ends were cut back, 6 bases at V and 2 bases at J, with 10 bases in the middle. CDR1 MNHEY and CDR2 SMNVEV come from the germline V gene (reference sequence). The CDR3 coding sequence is TGTGCCAGCAGCATGACAGGAAACACTGAAGCTTTCTTT. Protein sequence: CASSMTGNTEAFF.

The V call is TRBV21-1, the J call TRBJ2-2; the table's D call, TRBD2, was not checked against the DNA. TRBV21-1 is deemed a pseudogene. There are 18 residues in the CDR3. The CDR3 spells CASSKDSSGRAGTGELFF. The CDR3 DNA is TGTGCCAGCAGCAAAGATTCTAGCGGGAGGGCCGGCACCGGGGAGCTGTTTTTT.

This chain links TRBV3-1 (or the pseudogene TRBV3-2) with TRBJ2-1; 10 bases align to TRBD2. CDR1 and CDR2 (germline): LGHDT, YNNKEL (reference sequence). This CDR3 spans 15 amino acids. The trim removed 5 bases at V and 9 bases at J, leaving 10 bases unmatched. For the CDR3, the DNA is TGTGCCAGCAGCTATCCGGGACTAGCGCAGGGTGAGCAGTTCTTC. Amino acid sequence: CASSYPGLAQGEQFF.

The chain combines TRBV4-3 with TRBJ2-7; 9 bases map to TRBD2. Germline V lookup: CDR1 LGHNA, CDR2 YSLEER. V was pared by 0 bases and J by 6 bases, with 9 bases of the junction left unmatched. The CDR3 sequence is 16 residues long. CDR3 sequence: CASSQDAGAGGREQYF. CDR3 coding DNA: TGCGCCAGCAGCCAAGATGCTGGCGCGGGAGGGCGCGAGCAGTACTTC.

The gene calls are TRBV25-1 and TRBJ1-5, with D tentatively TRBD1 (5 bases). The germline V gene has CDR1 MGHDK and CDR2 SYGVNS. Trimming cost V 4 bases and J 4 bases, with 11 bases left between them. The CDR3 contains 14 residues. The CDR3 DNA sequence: TGTGCCAGCAGTGCCCGGGGGGGGAATCAGCCCCAGCATTTT. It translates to CASSARGGNQPQHF.

This CDR3 reads CASSQVSLPFGTGELFF. In DNA, the CDR3 is TGCGCCAGCAGCCAGGTATCCCTCCCCTTCGGCACCGGGGAGCTGTTTTTT. The chain recombines TRBV4-1 with TRBJ2-2; no reliable D call. Germline V gene data show CDR1 as MGHRA and CDR2 as YSYEKL. The CDR3 totals 17 residues. V lost 3 bases and J 4 bases, leaving 18 bases between the germline ends.

The CDR3 protein is CASSLLHSLNTEAFF. The CDR3 coding sequence is TGTGCCAGCAGCCTACTCCACAGCTTGAACACTGAAGCTTTCTTT. The chain carries TRBV4-2 and TRBJ1-1; D is ambiguous. CDR1 LGHNA and CDR2 YNFKEQ come from the germline V gene. Trimming removed 4 bases from V and 0 bases from J, with 12 bases in between. CDR3 size: 15 residues.

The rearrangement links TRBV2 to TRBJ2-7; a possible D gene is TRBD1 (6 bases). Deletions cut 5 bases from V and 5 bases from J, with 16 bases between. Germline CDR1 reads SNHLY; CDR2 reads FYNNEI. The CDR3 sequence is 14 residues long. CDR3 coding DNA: TGTGCCAGCAGTCAGATGGGACACGATGACGAGCAGTACTTC. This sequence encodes CASSQMGHDDEQYF.

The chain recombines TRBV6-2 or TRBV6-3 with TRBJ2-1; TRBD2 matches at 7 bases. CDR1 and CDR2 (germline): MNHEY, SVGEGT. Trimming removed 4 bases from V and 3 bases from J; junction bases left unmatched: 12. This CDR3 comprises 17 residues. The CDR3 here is CASSFRGRAIYYNEQFF. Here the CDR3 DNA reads TGTGCCAGCAGTTTCCGCGGGAGAGCCATCTACTACAATGAGCAGTTCTTC.

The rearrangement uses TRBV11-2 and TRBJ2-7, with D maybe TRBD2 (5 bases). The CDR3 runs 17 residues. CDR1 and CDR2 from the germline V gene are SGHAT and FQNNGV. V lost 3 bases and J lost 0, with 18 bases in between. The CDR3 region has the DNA TGTGCCAGCAGCTTTCTCTCTGGGAGCCCCAGCTCCTACGAGCAGTACTTC. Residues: CASSFLSGSPSSYEQYF.

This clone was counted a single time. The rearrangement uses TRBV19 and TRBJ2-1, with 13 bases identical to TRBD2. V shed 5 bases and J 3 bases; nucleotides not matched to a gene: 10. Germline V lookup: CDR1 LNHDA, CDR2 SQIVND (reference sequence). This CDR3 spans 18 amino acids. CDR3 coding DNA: TGTGCCAGTAGTTGGACTAGCGGGAGTTTTGCGCTCTACAATGAGCAGTTCTTC. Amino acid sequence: CASSWTSGSFALYNEQFF.

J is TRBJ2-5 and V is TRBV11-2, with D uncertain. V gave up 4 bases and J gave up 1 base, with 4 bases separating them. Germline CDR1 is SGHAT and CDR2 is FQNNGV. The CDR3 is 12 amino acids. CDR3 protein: CASSSVQETQYF. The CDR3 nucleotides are TGTGCCAGCAGCTCCGTCCAAGAGACCCAGTACTTC.